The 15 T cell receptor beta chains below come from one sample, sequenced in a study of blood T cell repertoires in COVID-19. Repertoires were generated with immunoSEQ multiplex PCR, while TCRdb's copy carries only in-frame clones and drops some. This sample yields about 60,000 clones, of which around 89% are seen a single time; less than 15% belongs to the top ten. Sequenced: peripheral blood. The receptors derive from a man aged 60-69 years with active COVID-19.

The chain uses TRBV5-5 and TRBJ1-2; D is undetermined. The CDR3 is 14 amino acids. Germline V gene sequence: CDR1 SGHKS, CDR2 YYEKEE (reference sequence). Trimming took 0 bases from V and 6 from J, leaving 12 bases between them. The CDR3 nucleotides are TGTGCCAGCAGCTTGGTTGGCAGCCAGGATGGCTACACCTTC. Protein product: CASSLVGSQDGYTF.

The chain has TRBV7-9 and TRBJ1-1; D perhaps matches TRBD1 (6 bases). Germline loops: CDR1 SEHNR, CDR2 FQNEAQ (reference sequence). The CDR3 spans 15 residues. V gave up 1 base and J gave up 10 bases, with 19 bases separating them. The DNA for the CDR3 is TGTGCCAGCAGCTTAGAGGGGGTTCTTAGCTCGGGAGCTTTCTTT. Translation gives CASSLEGVLSSGAFF.

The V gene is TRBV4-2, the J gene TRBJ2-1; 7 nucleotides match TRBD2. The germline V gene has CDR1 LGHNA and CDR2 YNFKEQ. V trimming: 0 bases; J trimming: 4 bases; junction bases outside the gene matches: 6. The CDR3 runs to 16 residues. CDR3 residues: CASSQEGLAEYNEQFF. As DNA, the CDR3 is TGTGCCAGCAGCCAAGAGGGGCTAGCGGAATACAATGAGCAGTTCTTC.

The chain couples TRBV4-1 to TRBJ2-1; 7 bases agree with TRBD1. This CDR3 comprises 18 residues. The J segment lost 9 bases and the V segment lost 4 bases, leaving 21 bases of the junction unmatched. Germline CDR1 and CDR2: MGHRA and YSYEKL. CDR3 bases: TGCGCCAGCAGCCCACTCGGGACAGAGAGGACCTTATCTGCTGAGCAGTTCTTC. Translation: CASSPLGTERTLSAEQFF.

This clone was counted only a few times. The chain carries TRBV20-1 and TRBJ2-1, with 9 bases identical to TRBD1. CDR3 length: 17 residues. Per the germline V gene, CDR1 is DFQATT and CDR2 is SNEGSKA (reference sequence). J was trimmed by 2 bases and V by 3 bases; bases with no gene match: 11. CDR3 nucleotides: TGCAGTGCTAGTGGGGCCGGGACAGGGATTACCTACAATGAGCAGTTCTTC. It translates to CSASGAGTGITYNEQFF.

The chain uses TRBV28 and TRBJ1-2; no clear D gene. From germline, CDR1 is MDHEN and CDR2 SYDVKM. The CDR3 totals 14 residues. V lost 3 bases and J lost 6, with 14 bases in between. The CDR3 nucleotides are TGTGCCAGCAGTTTTGTAAGCCGAGAGAATGGCTACACCTTC. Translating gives CASSFVSRENGYTF.

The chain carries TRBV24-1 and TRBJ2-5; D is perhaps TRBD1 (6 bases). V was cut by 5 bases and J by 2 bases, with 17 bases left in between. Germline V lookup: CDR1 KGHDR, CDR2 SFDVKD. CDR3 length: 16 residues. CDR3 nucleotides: TGTGCCACCAGTGGTTACAGGGCCCTGAATCAAGAGACCCAGTACTTC. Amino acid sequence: CATSGYRALNQETQYF.

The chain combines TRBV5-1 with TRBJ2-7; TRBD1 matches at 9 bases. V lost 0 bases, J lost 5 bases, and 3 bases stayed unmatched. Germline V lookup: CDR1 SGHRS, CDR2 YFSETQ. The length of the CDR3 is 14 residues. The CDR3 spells CASSLARDRDEQYF. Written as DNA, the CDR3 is TGCGCCAGCAGCTTGGCCCGGGACAGGGACGAGCAGTACTTC.

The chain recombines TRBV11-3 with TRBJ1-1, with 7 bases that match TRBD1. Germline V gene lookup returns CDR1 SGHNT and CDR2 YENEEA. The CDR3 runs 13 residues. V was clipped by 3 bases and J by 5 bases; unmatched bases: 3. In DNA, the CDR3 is TGTGCCAGCAGCTTGTCAGGGGGTACTGAAGCTTTCTTT. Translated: CASSLSGGTEAFF.

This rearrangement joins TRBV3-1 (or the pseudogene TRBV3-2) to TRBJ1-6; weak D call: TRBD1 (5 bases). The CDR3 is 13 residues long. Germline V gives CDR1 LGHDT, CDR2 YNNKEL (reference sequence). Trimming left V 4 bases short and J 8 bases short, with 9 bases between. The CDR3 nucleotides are TGTGCCAGCAGCCGGACAACCGATTCACCCCTCCACTTT. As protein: CASSRTTDSPLHF.

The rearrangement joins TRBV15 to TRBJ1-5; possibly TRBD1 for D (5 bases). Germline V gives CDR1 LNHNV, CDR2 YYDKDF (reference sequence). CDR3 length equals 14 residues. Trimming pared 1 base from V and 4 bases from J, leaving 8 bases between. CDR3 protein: CATSRAGGNQPQHF. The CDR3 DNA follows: TGTGCCACCAGCAGAGCCGGGGGAAATCAGCCCCAGCATTTT. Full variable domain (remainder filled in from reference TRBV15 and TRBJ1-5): DAMVIQNPRYQVTQFGKPVTLSCSQTLNHNVMYWYQQKSSQAPKLLFHYYDKDFNNEADTPDNFQSRRPNTSFCFLDIRSPGLGDTAMYLCATSRAGGNQPQHFGDGTRLSIL.

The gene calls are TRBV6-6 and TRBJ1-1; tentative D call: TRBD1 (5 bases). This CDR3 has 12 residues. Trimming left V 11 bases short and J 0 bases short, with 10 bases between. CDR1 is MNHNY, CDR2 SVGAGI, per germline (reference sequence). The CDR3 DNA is TGTGCCGTAGGACAACTGAACACTGAAGCTTTCTTT. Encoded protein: CAVGQLNTEAFF.

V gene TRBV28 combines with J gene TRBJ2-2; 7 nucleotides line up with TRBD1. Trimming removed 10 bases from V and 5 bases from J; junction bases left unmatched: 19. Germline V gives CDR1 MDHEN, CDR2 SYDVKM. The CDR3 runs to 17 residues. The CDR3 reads CATDGRGGAHNTGELFF. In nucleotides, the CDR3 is TGTGCCACCGACGGCAGAGGGGGCGCCCATAATACCGGGGAGCTGTTTTTT.

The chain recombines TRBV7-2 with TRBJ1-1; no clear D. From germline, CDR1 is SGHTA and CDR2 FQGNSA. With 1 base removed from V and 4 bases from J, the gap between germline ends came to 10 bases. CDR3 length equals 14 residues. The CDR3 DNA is TGTGCCAGCAGCTTAGTGAGGGAAATCACTGAAGCTTTCTTT. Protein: CASSLVREITEAFF.

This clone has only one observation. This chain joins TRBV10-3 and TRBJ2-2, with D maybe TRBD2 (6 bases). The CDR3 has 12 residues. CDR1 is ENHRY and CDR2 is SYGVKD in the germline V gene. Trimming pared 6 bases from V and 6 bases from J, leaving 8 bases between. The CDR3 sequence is CAIRERAGELFF. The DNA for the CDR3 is TGTGCCATCAGGGAGCGGGCCGGGGAGCTGTTTTTT.